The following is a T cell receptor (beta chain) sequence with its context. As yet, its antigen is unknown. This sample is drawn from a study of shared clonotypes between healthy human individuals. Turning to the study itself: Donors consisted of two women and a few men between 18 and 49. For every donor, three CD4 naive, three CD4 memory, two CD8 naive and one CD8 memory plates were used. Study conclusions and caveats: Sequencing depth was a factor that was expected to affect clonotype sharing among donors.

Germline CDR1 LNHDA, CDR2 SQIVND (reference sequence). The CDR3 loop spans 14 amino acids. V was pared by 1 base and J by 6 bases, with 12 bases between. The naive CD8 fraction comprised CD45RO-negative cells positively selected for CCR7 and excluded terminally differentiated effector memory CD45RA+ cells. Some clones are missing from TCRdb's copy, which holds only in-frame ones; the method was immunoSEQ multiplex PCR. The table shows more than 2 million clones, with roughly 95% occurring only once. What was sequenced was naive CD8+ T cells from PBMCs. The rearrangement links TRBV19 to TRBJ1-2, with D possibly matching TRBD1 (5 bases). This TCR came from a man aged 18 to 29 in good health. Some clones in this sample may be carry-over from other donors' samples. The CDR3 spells CASSIVRDPDGYTF. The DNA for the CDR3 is TGTGCCAGTAGTATAGTGCGGGACCCGGATGGCTACACCTTC.